The clone carrying this TCR beta chain was recorded at least ten times. The entry originates in a study of T cells of healthy individuals. V shed 5 bases and J shed 4 bases, with 10 bases lying between them. This CDR3 has 13 amino acids. Each CDR3 protein gets one entry after TCRdb re-called the 5' RACE reads with MiXCR. The sample lists about 82,000 distinct CDR3 sequences, approximately 4.8% occurring once. V usage is TRBV12-3 or TRBV12-4 and J usage is TRBJ2-3; possible D gene TRBD2, 5 bases. The source of this sequence is a female donor in good health. The CDR3 DNA reads as TGTGCCAGCAGTCCGCAAGCGGCAGATACGCAGTATTTT. The encoded protein is CASSPQAADTQYF.